The clone carrying this TCR beta chain appeared a single time. Losses at the gene ends were 4 bases for V and 7 bases for J; bases not matched to a gene: 6. There are 14 residues in the CDR3. Germline CDR1 reads LGHDT; CDR2 reads YNNKEL (reference sequence). This sample is part of a study of blood T cell repertoires in COVID-19. Study details: The origin of the acute and convalescent COVID-19 samples was the United States, Italy and Spain. Sources were T cells, B-cell-depleted T cells, or PBMCs; the material itself was cDNA or gDNA.

The method was immunoSEQ multiplex PCR; TCRdb's version includes in-frame clones alone and lacks a portion of them. The table records some 250,000 clones, around 88% of them present only once. This sequence originates from a man aged 35 to 55 with active or convalescent COVID-19. The sequenced material came from peripheral blood. The V call is TRBV3-1 (or the pseudogene TRBV3-2), the J call TRBJ1-2; 10 nucleotides agree with TRBD1. CDR3 sequence (DNA): TGTGCCAGCAGCCCCCGGGACAGGGGCTCTGGCTACACCTTC. Its protein is CASSPRDRGSGYTF.